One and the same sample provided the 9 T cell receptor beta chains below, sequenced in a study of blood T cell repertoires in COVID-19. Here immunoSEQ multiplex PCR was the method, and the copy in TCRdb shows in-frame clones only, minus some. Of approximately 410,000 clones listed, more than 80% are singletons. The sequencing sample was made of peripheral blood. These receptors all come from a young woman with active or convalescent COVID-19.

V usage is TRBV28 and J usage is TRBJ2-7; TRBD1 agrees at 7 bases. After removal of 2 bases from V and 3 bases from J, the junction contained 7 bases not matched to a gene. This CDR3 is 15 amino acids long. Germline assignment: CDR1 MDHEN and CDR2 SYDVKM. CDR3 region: CASSLVQGTVYEQYF. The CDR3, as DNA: TGTGCCAGCAGTTTAGTACAGGGGACCGTCTACGAGCAGTACTTC.

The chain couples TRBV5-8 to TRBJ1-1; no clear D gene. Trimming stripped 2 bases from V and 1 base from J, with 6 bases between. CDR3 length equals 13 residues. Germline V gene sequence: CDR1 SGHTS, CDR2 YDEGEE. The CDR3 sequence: CASSLRENTEAFF. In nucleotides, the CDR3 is TGTGCCAGCAGCTTACGGGAGAACACTGAAGCTTTCTTT.

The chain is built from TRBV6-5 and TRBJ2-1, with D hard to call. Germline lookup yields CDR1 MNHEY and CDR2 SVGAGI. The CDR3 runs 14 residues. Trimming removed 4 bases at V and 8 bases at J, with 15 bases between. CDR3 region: CASSLGLDVDEQFF. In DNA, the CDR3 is TGTGCCAGCAGTTTGGGCCTCGACGTCGATGAGCAGTTCTTC.

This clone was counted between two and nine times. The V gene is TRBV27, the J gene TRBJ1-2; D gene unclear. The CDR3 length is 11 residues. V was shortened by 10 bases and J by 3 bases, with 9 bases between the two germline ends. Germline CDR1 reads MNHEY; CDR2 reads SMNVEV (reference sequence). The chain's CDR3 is CATVGDYGYTF. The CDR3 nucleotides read TGTGCCACGGTCGGTGACTATGGCTACACCTTC.

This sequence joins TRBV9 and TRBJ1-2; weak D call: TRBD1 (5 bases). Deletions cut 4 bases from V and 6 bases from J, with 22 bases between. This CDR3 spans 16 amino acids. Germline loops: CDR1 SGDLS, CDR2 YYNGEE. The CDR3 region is CASSFQRGPGFDGYTF. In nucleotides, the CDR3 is TGTGCCAGCAGCTTTCAGCGGGGCCCGGGGTTTGATGGCTACACCTTC.

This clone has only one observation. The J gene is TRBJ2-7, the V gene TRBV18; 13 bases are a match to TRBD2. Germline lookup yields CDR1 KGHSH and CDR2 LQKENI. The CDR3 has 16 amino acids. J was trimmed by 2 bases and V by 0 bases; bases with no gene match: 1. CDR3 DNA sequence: TGTGCCAGCTCACCACCCGGACTAGCGGGAGCCTACGAGCAGTACTTC. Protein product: CASSPPGLAGAYEQYF.

Here the CDR3 reads CASSRQNQLNIQYF. The DNA for the CDR3 is TGTGCCAGCAGTAGACAGAACCAACTAAACATTCAGTACTTC. The chain employs TRBV27 and TRBJ2-4, with D possibly being TRBD1 (5 bases). V lost 5 bases and J 6 bases, leaving 14 bases between the germline ends. The CDR3 runs 14 residues. Germline CDR1 and CDR2: MNHEY and SMNVEV (reference sequence).

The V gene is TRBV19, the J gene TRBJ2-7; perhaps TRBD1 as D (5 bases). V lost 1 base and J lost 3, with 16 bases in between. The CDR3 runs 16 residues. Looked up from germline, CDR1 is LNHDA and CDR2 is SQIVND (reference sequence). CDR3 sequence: CASSIAGTGMFYEQYF. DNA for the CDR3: TGTGCCAGTAGTATAGCTGGAACAGGAATGTTCTACGAGCAGTACTTC.

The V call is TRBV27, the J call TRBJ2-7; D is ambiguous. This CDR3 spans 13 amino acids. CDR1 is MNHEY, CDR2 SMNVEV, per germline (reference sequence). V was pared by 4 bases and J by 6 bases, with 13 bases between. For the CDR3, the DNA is TGTGCCAGCAGTTCCCCGGGTCCGGGCGAGCAGTACTTC. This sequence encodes CASSSPGPGEQYF.